This T cell receptor (beta chain) was retrieved from a study of T-cell reconstitution after alpha-beta-depleted transplantation in children. The sample holds many counts of this clonotype. Trimming took off 6 bases at V and 2 bases at J, with 11 bases between the two ends. Germline values: CDR1 MNHEY, CDR2 SMNVEV (reference sequence). The CDR3 length is 14 residues. TCRbeta library construction was performed incorporating unique molecular identifiers. TCRdb itself ran the PCR reads through MiXCR, one entry per CDR3 protein. The sample has 600,000 to 700,000 distinct CDR3 sequences; less than 15% are singletons.

This sequence originates from a girl between 2 and 10 years old with congenital amegakaryocytic thrombocytopenia, due to receive a stem cell transplant. The chain combines TRBV27 with TRBJ1-5; tentatively, D is TRBD1 (5 bases). The input for sequencing was PBMCs, taken before TCRalphabeta/CD19-depleted stem cell transplant. The CDR3 nucleotides are TGTGCCAGCAGGTATCTGGGGGGCAATCAGCCCCAGCATTTT. It encodes CASRYLGGNQPQHF.